The sequence of this T cell receptor beta chain was determined in a study of response to subunit inactivated influenza vaccine. Study-level points and caveats: A suggestion made by the authors is that each seasonal influenza vaccination recruits few new T cells.

TCRdb passed the RT-PCR reads through MiXCR, listing each CDR3 protein once. Seen here are around 490,000 distinct CDR3 sequences, approximately 7.6% observed once, and the top ten hold 10% to 15%. The CDR3 is made up of 13 amino acids. The V gene lost 6 bases and the J gene lost 0 bases, with 12 bases spanning the gap. Germline CDR1 is DFQATT and CDR2 is SNEGSKA (reference sequence). Comments on this clonotype: Its antigen is unidentified.

The clonotype comes from a man aged 50-75 years who received an inactivated influenza vaccine. The rearrangement joins TRBV20-1 to TRBJ2-7; D gene unclear. The sequencing used PBMCs from blood, collected less than 30 months after vaccination. The CDR3 region has the DNA TGCAGTGCCCCGTATCCGAGCTCCTACGAGCAGTACTTC. It translates to CSAPYPSSYEQYF.